A selection of T cell receptor beta chains follows, all from one sample in a study of T cell responses to AZD1222 COVID-19 vaccine. Generated by immunoSEQ multiplex PCR, the TCRdb table keeps only in-frame clones and is missing some. The table lists 100,000 or so clones, around nine tenths of them singletons. The input for sequencing was peripheral blood, taken on day 0 of AZD1222 vaccination. These receptors all come from an adult in good health. Each CDR3 is given with its conserved first and last residue. A D gene is named only where the DNA matches it firmly. Where a row states a size, it is once, few, many or the class of an expanded clone; other rows omit it.

v_call	clone_size	cdr3_length	j_call	d_call	cdr3_nt	cdr3_aa
TRBV28	NA	14	TRBJ2-5	NA	TGTGCCAGCAACCTACAGGGTCTTGGAGAGACCCAGTACTTC	CASNLQGLGETQYF
TRBV30	NA	13	TRBJ1-5	NA	TGTGCCTGGGGGGATCAGAGCAATCAGCCCCAGCATTTT	CAWGDQSNQPQHF
TRBV28	NA	13	TRBJ2-7	NA	TGTGCCAGCAGAACCACAGGGTCCGACGAGCAGTACTTC	CASRTTGSDEQYF
TRBV27	NA	14	TRBJ1-5	NA	TGTGCCAGCAGTTTAGTACGAGACGATCAGCCCCAGCATTTT	CASSLVRDDQPQHF
TRBV19	NA	15	TRBJ2-2	TRBD2	TGTGCCAGTAGTATATGGACTAGTGGCACCGGGGAGCTGTTTTTT	CASSIWTSGTGELFF
TRBV9	NA	15	TRBJ2-5	NA	TGTGCCAGCAGCGTAGAGCCGGGGGCCCAAGAGACCCAGTACTTC	CASSVEPGAQETQYF
TRBV2	NA	16	TRBJ1-3	NA	TGTGCCAGCAAATGGTCTGAGGAGATCTCTGGAAACACCATATATTTT	CASKWSEEISGNTIYF
TRBV30	NA	13	TRBJ1-2	NA	TGTGCCTGGAGTGTAGGACCTAACTATGGCTACACCTTC	CAWSVGPNYGYTF
TRBV3-1/TRBV3-2	NA	15	TRBJ1-1	NA	TGTGCCAGCACCTTGAACGGACGGCGGAACACTGAAGCTTTCTTT	CASTLNGRRNTEAFF
TRBV9	NA	13	TRBJ1-2	TRBD1	TGTGCCAGCAGCGAAGGGGGCGTATATGGCTACACCTTC	CASSEGGVYGYTF
TRBV28	NA	17	TRBJ1-5	TRBD1	TGTGCCAGCAGCCAGTTGGGGGACAGGGCGAACAATCAGCCCCAGCATTTT	CASSQLGDRANNQPQHF
TRBV6-4	NA	13	TRBJ1-6	NA	TGTGCCAGCAGTGCGGGCAGGTATTCACCCCTCCACTTT	CASSAGRYSPLHF
TRBV5-1	once	15	TRBJ2-1	NA	TGCGCCAGCAGCATGGGTGCTTTTACGTACAATGAGCAGTTCTTC	CASSMGAFTYNEQFF
TRBV25-1	NA	12	TRBJ1-3	NA	TGTGCCGTAGGACTCTCTGGAAACACCATATATTTT	CAVGLSGNTIYF
TRBV7-9	NA	15	TRBJ1-1	NA	TGTGCCAGCAGCTTAGGGTCAGGGATGAACACTGAAGCTTTCTTT	CASSLGSGMNTEAFF
TRBV14	NA	17	TRBJ1-6	TRBD1	TGTGCCAGCAGCGAGGAACAGGGGCCGCGTTATAATTCACCCCTCCACTTT	CASSEEQGPRYNSPLHF
TRBV9	NA	14	TRBJ1-2	NA	TGTGCCAGCAGCGTAGCTTCGGGGTACTATGGCTACACCTTC	CASSVASGYYGYTF
TRBV2	NA	13	TRBJ2-7	TRBD1	TGTGCCAACACGGGACAGGGAATGATGGAGCAGTACTTC	CANTGQGMMEQYF
TRBV10-2	NA	13	TRBJ1-2	NA	TGCGCCAGCAGTGATGGATTATACTATGGCTACACCTTC	CASSDGLYYGYTF
TRBV15	NA	15	TRBJ1-4	NA	TGTGCCACCAGCGTAGACCCGGGGGGGAATGAAAAACTGTTTTTT	CATSVDPGGNEKLFF
TRBV7-9	NA	16	TRBJ2-7	TRBD2	TGTGCCAGCAGCTTATTATCGGGACTAGATGTCCACGAGCAGTACTTC	CASSLLSGLDVHEQYF
TRBV5-4	NA	14	TRBJ2-2	NA	TGTGCCAGCAGATCGGGGCCGGAAGACCGGGAGCTGTTTTTT	CASRSGPEDRELFF
TRBV27	NA	13	TRBJ1-5	NA	TGTGCCAGCAGTCCGCGGAGGGATCAGCCCCAGCATTTT	CASSPRRDQPQHF
TRBV12-3/TRBV12-4	NA	13	TRBJ2-3	NA	TGTGCCAGCAGCCCCACAGGGACAGATACGCAGTATTTT	CASSPTGTDTQYF
TRBV27	NA	11	TRBJ1-2	NA	TGTGCCAGCAGTCCAAGGTATGGCTACACCTTC	CASSPRYGYTF
TRBV27	NA	18	TRBJ1-2	NA	TGTGCCAGCAGTTTATCGGCCCCAGACAGCTTCCTTAACTATGGCTACACCTTC	CASSLSAPDSFLNYGYTF
TRBV28	few	10	TRBJ2-1	NA	TGTGCCAGCAGTTACAATGAGCAGTTCTTC	CASSYNEQFF
TRBV5-1	NA	15	TRBJ2-7	NA	TGCGCCAGCAGCTTAACTAGCCGATACTCCTACGAGCAGTACTTC	CASSLTSRYSYEQYF
TRBV4-2	NA	16	TRBJ2-3	NA	TGTGCCAGCAGCCAACAGACCCTTCCTAAGGCAGATACGCAGTATTTT	CASSQQTLPKADTQYF
TRBV11-2	NA	14	TRBJ2-1	NA	TGTGCCAGCAGCTTAGATTGGAGTGGTAATGAGCAGTTCTTC	CASSLDWSGNEQFF
TRBV2	NA	14	TRBJ1-5	NA	TGTGCCAGCAGTAATACAGGGAGCAATCAGCCCCAGCATTTT	CASSNTGSNQPQHF
TRBV27	NA	15	TRBJ1-2	TRBD1	TGTGCCAGCAGTTCCCCGGGACAGGGTTTGGAGGGCTACACCTTC	CASSSPGQGLEGYTF
TRBV3-1/TRBV3-2	NA	14	TRBJ1-3	NA	TGTGCCAGCAGCCAAAGACCCGCAAGAAACACCATATATTTT	CASSQRPARNTIYF
TRBV9	NA	14	TRBJ1-6	NA	TGTGCCAGCAGCCTTGACATGGGGAATTCACCCCTCCACTTT	CASSLDMGNSPLHF